This TCR beta chain was observed in a study of T-cell reconstitution after alpha-beta-depleted transplantation in children. Germline CDR1 and CDR2: DFQATT and SNEGSKA (reference sequence). Trimming took 0 bases from V and 2 from J, leaving 23 bases between them. The length of the CDR3 is 18 residues. A TCRbeta library incorporating unique molecular identifiers was prepared. TCRdb ran MiXCR on the PCR reads and lists one entry per CDR3 protein. The sample records roughly 500,000 distinct CDR3 sequences, about an eighth being singletons. The sample holds a few counts of this clonotype. The material was PBMCs from the stem cell graft donor, obtained from the stem cell graft. This TCR was sampled from a human donor who donated a stem cell graft to a child with combined immunodeficiency. The V and J genes are TRBV20-1 and TRBJ2-7, with a weak D call TRBD1 (6 bases). In DNA, the CDR3 is TGCAGTGCTAGAGATTGGTCGCTGTACAGGGTTTCTACCTACGAGCAGTACTTC. The encoded protein is CSARDWSLYRVSTYEQYF.